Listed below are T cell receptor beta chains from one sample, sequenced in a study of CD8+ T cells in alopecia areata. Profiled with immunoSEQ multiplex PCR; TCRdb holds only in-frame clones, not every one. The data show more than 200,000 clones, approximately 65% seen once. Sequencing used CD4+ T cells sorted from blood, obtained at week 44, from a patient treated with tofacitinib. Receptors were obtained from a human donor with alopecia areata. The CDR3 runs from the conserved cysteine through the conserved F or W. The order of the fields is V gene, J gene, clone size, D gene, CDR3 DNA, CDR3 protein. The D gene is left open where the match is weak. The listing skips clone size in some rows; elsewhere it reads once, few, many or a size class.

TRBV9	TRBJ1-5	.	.	TGTGCCAGCAGCGTAGGGACTGAAATCAATCAGCCCCAGCATTTT	CASSVGTEINQPQHF
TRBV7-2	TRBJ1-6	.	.	TGTGCCAGCAGCTTAGCACAGCTCGATAATTCACCCCTCCACTTT	CASSLAQLDNSPLHF
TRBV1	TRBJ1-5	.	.	TGCACCAGCAGAGAGGGGGGTCCCAATCAGCCCCAGCATTTT	CTSREGGPNQPQHF
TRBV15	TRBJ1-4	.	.	TGTGCCACCAGCAGAGAGAGGACGGGAAATGAAAAACTGTTTTTT	CATSRERTGNEKLFF
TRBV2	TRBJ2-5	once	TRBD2	TGTGCCAGCAGTGAAAAGTCTAGCGGGGGGGCCCGGGAGACCCAGTACTTC	CASSEKSSGGARETQYF
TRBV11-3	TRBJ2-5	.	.	TGTGCCAGCAGGGGAGCGGGAGAGACCCAGTACTTC	CASRGAGETQYF
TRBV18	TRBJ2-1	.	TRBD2	TGTGCCAGCTCACCACGGGCCCCTAGCGGGGGGACCTACAATGAGCAGTTCTTC	CASSPRAPSGGTYNEQFF
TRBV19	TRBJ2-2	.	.	TGTGCCAGTAGTATACCGGGGCCCGGGGAGCTGTTTTTT	CASSIPGPGELFF
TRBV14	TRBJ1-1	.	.	TGTGCCAGCAGCCATCAGGGTCGGGAGTACACTGAAGCTTTCTTT	CASSHQGREYTEAFF
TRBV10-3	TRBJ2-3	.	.	TGTGCCAGCAGTGGACCTTTCAACACAGATACGCAGTATTTT	CASSGPFNTDTQYF
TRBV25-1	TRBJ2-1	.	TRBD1	TGTGCCAGCAGTGAAGGGACAGGGGGCCATGAGCAGTTCTTC	CASSEGTGGHEQFF
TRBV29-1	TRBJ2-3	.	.	TGCAGCGTGTGTCCTCGGGGCACAGATACGCAGTATTTT	CSVCPRGTDTQYF
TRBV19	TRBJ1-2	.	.	TGTGCCAGTAGTAACAGGGCTGGCTACACCTTC	CASSNRAGYTF
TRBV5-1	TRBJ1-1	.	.	TGCGCCAGCAGGAATCCCAGCACGTACACTGAAGCTTTCTTT	CASRNPSTYTEAFF
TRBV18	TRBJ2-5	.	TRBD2	TGTGCCAGCCACCGACTAGCGGGATTGCAAGAGACCCAGTACTTC	CASHRLAGLQETQYF
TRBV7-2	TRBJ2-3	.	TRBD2	TGTGCCAGCAGCCCCCAGACTAGCGGGGGGGCAGATACGCAGTATTTT	CASSPQTSGGADTQYF
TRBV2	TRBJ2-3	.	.	TGTGCCAGCAGTGGGGCTGAAGATACGCAGTATTTT	CASSGAEDTQYF
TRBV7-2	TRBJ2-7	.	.	TGTGCCAGCAGCTCAACGATCTACGAGCAGTACTTC	CASSSTIYEQYF
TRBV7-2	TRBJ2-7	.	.	TGTGCCAGCAGCTTAGGGCCGTGGGGCGAGCAGTACTTC	CASSLGPWGEQYF
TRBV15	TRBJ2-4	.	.	TGTGCCACCAGCAGAGATCAGTATTACCGGGACTTC	CATSRDQYYRDF
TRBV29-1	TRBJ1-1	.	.	TGCAGCGTTGAAGATTTATGGGGAGTTGAAGCTTTCTTT	CSVEDLWGVEAFF
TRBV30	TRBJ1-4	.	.	TGTGCCTGGAGCCGGGACCTTCCAGAAAAACTGTTTTTT	CAWSRDLPEKLFF
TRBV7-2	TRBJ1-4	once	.	TGTGCCAGCAGCCCCCCTGGGGGCAGGAAGAATGAAAAACTGTTTTTT	CASSPPGGRKNEKLFF
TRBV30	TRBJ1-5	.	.	TGTGCCTGGAGACAGGATAGCAATCAGCCCCAGCATTTT	CAWRQDSNQPQHF
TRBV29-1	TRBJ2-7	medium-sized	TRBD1	TGCAGCGTTGCGGGCGACAGGGGGCAATACGAGCAGTACTTC	CSVAGDRGQYEQYF
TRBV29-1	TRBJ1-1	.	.	TGCAGCGTTGAACCAAGGGGCCGCCAAGGGGTGAGAACGACTGAAGCTTTCTTT	CSVEPRGRQGVRTTEAFF
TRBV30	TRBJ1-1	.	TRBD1	TGTGCCTGGAGGGGACAGGGAAACACTGAAGCTTTCTTT	CAWRGQGNTEAFF
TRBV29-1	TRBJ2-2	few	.	TGCAGCGTTGAGACATCAAACACCGGGGAGCTGTTTTTT	CSVETSNTGELFF
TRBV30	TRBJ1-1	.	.	TGTGCCTGGAGGGAGGTAGTTGAAGCTTTCTTT	CAWREVVEAFF
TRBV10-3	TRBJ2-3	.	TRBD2	TGTGCCATCAGTGGGCCGGGACTAGCGGGCACAGATACGCAGTATTTT	CAISGPGLAGTDTQYF
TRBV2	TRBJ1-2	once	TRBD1	TGTGCCAGCCAGCCGGACAGGGCAAGCTACACCTTC	CASQPDRASYTF
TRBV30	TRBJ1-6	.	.	TGTGCCTGGAGTTTTGGGTTAGGGACGAAAGATTCACCCCTCCACTTT	CAWSFGLGTKDSPLHF
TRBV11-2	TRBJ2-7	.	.	TGTGCCAGCAGCCAGCCGGGAAGCATTTACTACGAGCAGTACTTC	CASSQPGSIYYEQYF
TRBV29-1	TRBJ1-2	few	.	TGCAGTCTTCGAGGTGAGAATGGCTACACCTTC	CSLRGENGYTF
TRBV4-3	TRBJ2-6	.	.	TGCGCCAGCAGCCAAGATGTTCAGGGCTCTGGGGCCAACGTCCTGACTTTC	CASSQDVQGSGANVLTF
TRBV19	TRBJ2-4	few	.	TGTGCCAGTGACAGCCCAGCCAAAAACATTCAGTACTTC	CASDSPAKNIQYF
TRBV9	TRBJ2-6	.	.	TGTGCCAGCAGCACCTCCCTGACAGGGAGGGACTCTGGGGCCAACGTCCTGACTTTC	CASSTSLTGRDSGANVLTF
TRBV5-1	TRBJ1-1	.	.	TGCGCCAGCAGCTTGTCCCCAGGGGAGAACACTGAAGCTTTCTTT	CASSLSPGENTEAFF
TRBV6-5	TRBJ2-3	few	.	TGTGCCAGCAGCCGCCGGTCAGATACGCAGTATTTT	CASSRRSDTQYF
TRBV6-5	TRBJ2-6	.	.	TGTGCCAGCAGTATCCGGACTGGGGCCAACGTCCTGACTTTC	CASSIRTGANVLTF
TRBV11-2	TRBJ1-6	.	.	TGTGCCAGCAGCCTGACGACGGACTCACCCCTCCACTTT	CASSLTTDSPLHF
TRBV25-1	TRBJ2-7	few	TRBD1	TGTGCCAGCAGTGAGTCCGGGACAGGGAGAGCCTACGAGCAGTACTTC	CASSESGTGRAYEQYF